These 5 T cell receptor beta chains were all obtained from the same sample, sequenced in a study of T cell responses to AZD1222 COVID-19 vaccine. Produced via immunoSEQ multiplex PCR; TCRdb's table is partial and in-frame only. The sample shows over 120,000 clones, roughly 90% of them seen only once. The source material was peripheral blood, sampled 28 days after the second AZD1222 dose. All receptors come from an adult who received the AZD1222 COVID-19 vaccine.

This chain links TRBV4-3 with TRBJ1-2, with D tentatively TRBD1 (5 bases). The CDR3 totals 15 residues. Germline V gene data show CDR1 as LGHNA and CDR2 as YSLEER. The ends were cut back, 1 base at V and 3 bases at J, with 12 bases in the middle. CDR3 in DNA: TGCGCCAGCAGCCAAGTAGGGCGAGGGGACTATGGCTACACCTTC. It translates to CASSQVGRGDYGYTF.

The chain recombines TRBV7-2 with TRBJ2-7, with D maybe TRBD1 (5 bases). The CDR3 is 14 residues long. V was clipped by 1 base and J by 2 bases, with 9 bases between them. Germline V gene lookup returns CDR1 SGHTA and CDR2 FQGNSA. CDR3 sequence reads: CASSLGGGPYEQYF. CDR3 in DNA: TGTGCCAGCAGCTTAGGGGGCGGCCCCTACGAGCAGTACTTC.

V usage is TRBV24-1 and J usage is TRBJ1-6, with D maybe TRBD1 (5 bases). The CDR3 sequence is 17 residues long. The V gene lost 1 base and the J gene lost 9 bases, with 18 bases spanning the gap. CDR1 and CDR2 from the germline V gene are KGHDR and SFDVKD. Here the CDR3 reads CATSDLPLDSWGSPLHF. CDR3 sequence (DNA): TGTGCCACCAGTGATTTACCCCTTGACAGTTGGGGTTCACCCCTCCACTTT.

V gene TRBV28 combines with J gene TRBJ1-5, with D unresolved. Germline V gene data show CDR1 as MDHEN and CDR2 as SYDVKM. The V end was cut by 1 base, the J end by 5 bases, with 18 bases between. The CDR3 is 17 residues long. The CDR3 coding sequence is TGTGCCAGCAGTTTATTCATCATAACAGAAACCCATCAGCCCCAGCATTTT. Encoded protein: CASSLFIITETHQPQHF.

This clone was seen only once. The chain links TRBV11-1 to TRBJ2-7; perhaps D is TRBD1 or TRBD2 (5 bases each). V lost 0 bases to trimming and J lost 6 bases, with 6 bases between them. The germline V gene has CDR1 SGHAT and CDR2 FQDESV (reference sequence). The CDR3 is made up of 12 amino acids. The CDR3 reads CASSLAGAEQYF. The CDR3 region has the DNA TGTGCCAGCAGCTTAGCCGGGGCCGAGCAGTACTTC.